The 27 T cell receptor beta chains in this list originate from one sample, sequenced in a study of long-term antiretroviral therapy in people with HIV. Runs used v3.0 of the immunoSEQ assay and were done at survey level. The data were produced by immunoSEQ multiplex PCR, yet TCRdb's version contains in-frame clones alone and is incomplete. This table has around 25,000 clones, roughly 94% appearing once. The sequences come from unsorted PBMCs, collected just over 4.8 years after starting antiretroviral therapy. The receptors here all came from a woman aged 50 to 65 with HIV.

This clone occurred once. V and J are TRBV7-9 and TRBJ2-7, with D unresolved. The CDR3 has 13 residues. Germline loops: CDR1 SEHNR, CDR2 FQNEAQ (reference sequence). V shed 3 bases and J shed 9 bases, with 15 bases lying between them. CDR3 nucleotide sequence: TGTGCCAGCAGCTTGGATGCCCTGGACCGGCAGTACTTC. This codes for CASSLDALDRQYF.

This chain links TRBV5-4 with TRBJ1-1, with 9 bases identical to TRBD1. Per the germline V gene, CDR1 is SGHNT and CDR2 is YYREEE (reference sequence). J lost 5 bases, V lost 4 bases, and 9 bases had no gene match. The CDR3 has 15 amino acids. The CDR3: CASSLKQGAGTEAFF. For the CDR3, the DNA is TGTGCCAGCAGCCTCAAACAGGGGGCAGGGACTGAAGCTTTCTTT.

The sample holds one count of this clone. The CDR3 DNA follows: TGCAGCGTTGAATTTTCAGGGCCGGGCTATGGCTACACCTTC. Protein product: CSVEFSGPGYGYTF. The rearrangement links TRBV29-1 to TRBJ1-2; possibly TRBD1 for D (5 bases). The V gene lost 2 bases and the J gene lost 4 bases, with 14 bases spanning the gap. Germline V gene data show CDR1 as SQVTM and CDR2 as ANQGSEA. The CDR3 is 14 amino acids.

The genes are TRBV12-5 and TRBJ2-7; maybe TRBD2 (6 bases). The V gene lost 0 bases and the J gene lost 2 bases, with 14 bases spanning the gap. The CDR3 extends over 16 amino acids. Looked up from germline, CDR1 is LGHNT and CDR2 is FRNRAP. In DNA, the CDR3 is TGTGCTAGTGGTTTGGTAAGCGGGCGGATACCCTACGAGCAGTACTTC. It translates to CASGLVSGRIPYEQYF. Supplemented by reference TRBV12-5 and TRBJ2-7, the full variable domain reads DARVTQTPRHKVTEMGQEVTMRCQPILGHNTVFWYRQTMMQGLELLAYFRNRAPLDDSGMPKDRFSAEMPDATLATLKIQPSEPRDSAVYFCASGLVSGRIPYEQYFGPGTRLTVT.

V and J are TRBV5-1 and TRBJ2-1; 8 positions agree with TRBD2. This CDR3 is 16 amino acids long. Germline trimming cut 0 bases from V and 6 bases from J; bases unmatched to any gene: 8. Germline loops: CDR1 SGHRS, CDR2 YFSETQ. The CDR3 sequence: CASSLDGSGITNEQFF. The CDR3, as DNA: TGCGCCAGCAGCTTGGACGGTAGCGGGATTACCAATGAGCAGTTCTTC.

This chain uses TRBV29-1 with TRBJ2-2; a weak D match, TRBD2 (6 bases). The CDR3 consists of 13 residues. V was trimmed by 5 bases and J by 4 bases, leaving 11 bases between them. The germline CDR1 and CDR2 sequences are SQVTM and ANQGSEA. The DNA of the CDR3 is TGCAGCGTTTCGGGAGTTCTCACCGGGGAGCTGTTTTTT. Translation: CSVSGVLTGELFF.

In its sample, this clone was seen a few times. This chain links TRBV28 with TRBJ1-2; no firm D call. The germline V gene encodes CDR1 MDHEN and CDR2 SYDVKM. The CDR3 sequence is 19 residues long. The germline V and J ends were trimmed by 3 bases and 3 bases, with 26 bases remaining between them. The CDR3 DNA reads TGTGCCAGCAGTTTCGCAATTCTAATGGGTAGTTCAAGGTACTATGGCTACACCTTC. This encodes CASSFAILMGSSRYYGYTF.

This clone was seen a single time. V is TRBV11-2 and J is TRBJ1-1; D gene ambiguous. The CDR3 consists of 13 residues. The V and J ends lost 2 bases and 0 bases respectively, with 4 bases between them. Germline V CDR1 and CDR2: SGHAT, FQNNGV. CDR3 nucleotide sequence: TGTGCCAGCAGCTTACAGCTGAACACTGAAGCTTTCTTT. It specifies CASSLQLNTEAFF.

V and J are TRBV14 and TRBJ2-3; 8 bases are a match to TRBD2. With 0 bases clipped from V and 5 bases from J, the junction kept 10 bases outside the gene matches. Germline CDR1 reads SGHDN; CDR2 reads FVKESK. The length of the CDR3 is 17 residues. The CDR3 DNA follows: TGTGCCAGCAGCCAAGAGCGCGGGGTAGCGGGAAAAGATACGCAGTATTTT. Residues: CASSQERGVAGKDTQYF. Supplemented by reference TRBV14 and TRBJ2-3, the full variable domain reads EAGVTQFPSHSVIEKGQTVTLRCDPISGHDNLYWYRRVMGKEIKFLLHFVKESKQDESGMPNNRFLAERTGGTYSTLKVQPAELEDSGVYFCASSQERGVAGKDTQYFGPGTRLTVL.

This clone has just one count. The chain is built from TRBV5-1 and TRBJ2-5; no definite D call. Trimming pared 2 bases from V and 0 bases from J, leaving 8 bases between. In germline, CDR1 is SGHRS, CDR2 YFSETQ. CDR3 length: 14 residues. CDR3 bases: TGCGCCAGCAGCTTTGGAAGCAACCAAGAGACCCAGTACTTC. It translates to CASSFGSNQETQYF.

The genes are TRBV7-9 and TRBJ2-3, with TRBD2 matching 11 bases. Germline CDR1 SEHNR, CDR2 FQNEAQ (reference sequence). CDR3 length: 17 amino acids. After removal of 5 bases from V and 0 bases from J, the junction contained 7 bases not matched to a gene. The CDR3 loop is CASSPRLAGSSTDTQYF. In nucleotides, the CDR3 is TGTGCCAGCAGCCCTAGACTAGCGGGGTCTAGCACAGATACGCAGTATTTT.

V usage is TRBV6-5 and J usage is TRBJ2-5; D unresolved. CDR1 and CDR2 (germline): MNHEY, SVGAGI. The ends were cut back, 6 bases at V and 1 base at J, with 15 bases in the middle. The CDR3 is 15 residues long. CDR3 residues: CASSRFVAGQETQYF. CDR3 sequence (DNA): TGTGCCAGCAGCCGCTTCGTGGCAGGCCAAGAGACCCAGTACTTC.

V usage is TRBV7-9 and J usage is TRBJ2-2; 8 bases map to TRBD1. This CDR3 comprises 14 residues. V gave up 8 bases and J gave up 4 bases; unmatched junction bases: 6. Germline V gene data show CDR1 as SEHNR and CDR2 as FQNEAQ (reference sequence). CDR3 protein: CASSYGQGTGELFF. In nucleotides, the CDR3 is TGTGCCAGCTCGTACGGACAGGGCACCGGGGAGCTGTTTTTT.

The chain is built from TRBV5-4 and TRBJ2-2; 9 bases fit TRBD1. V trimming: 2 bases; J trimming: 4 bases; junction bases outside the gene matches: 6. CDR3 length: 16 residues. CDR1 and CDR2 (germline): SGHNT, YYREEE (reference sequence). Written as DNA, the CDR3 is TGTGCCAGCAGCTTATCAGGACAGGGGCGCACCGGGGAGCTGTTTTTT. Protein: CASSLSGQGRTGELFF.

The V call is TRBV7-9, the J call TRBJ1-4; 7 bases are a match to TRBD1. After removal of 3 bases from V and 2 bases from J, the junction contained 0 bases not matched to a gene. CDR1 and CDR2 (germline): SEHNR, FQNEAQ (reference sequence). This CDR3 spans 14 amino acids. CDR3 loop: CASSFRGTNEKLFF. DNA of the CDR3: TGTGCCAGCAGCTTCAGGGGGACTAATGAAAAACTGTTTTTT.

The chain links TRBV5-1 to TRBJ1-5, with D perhaps TRBD1 (5 bases). The CDR3 length is 15 residues. CDR1 and CDR2 (germline): SGHRS, YFSETQ. Trimming cost V 0 bases and J 1 base, with 8 bases left between them. CDR3 residues: CASSLAGLSNQPQHF. The CDR3, as DNA: TGCGCCAGCAGCTTGGCAGGGCTAAGCAATCAGCCCCAGCATTTT.

The chain couples TRBV7-2 to TRBJ2-1; the D gene is possibly TRBD1 (5 bases). In germline, CDR1 is SGHTA, CDR2 FQGNSA. The CDR3 loop spans 15 amino acids. V was clipped by 5 bases and J by 4 bases, with 15 bases between them. This CDR3 is CASSISRGIYNEQFF. CDR3 sequence (DNA): TGTGCCAGCAGCATCTCAAGGGGCATTTACAATGAGCAGTTCTTC.

The V and J genes are TRBV7-9 and TRBJ2-7, with TRBD2 as a possible D gene (5 bases). The CDR3 runs 14 residues. Germline V gene lookup returns CDR1 SEHNR and CDR2 FQNEAQ (reference sequence). Trimming removed 1 base from V and 7 bases from J, with 14 bases in between. CDR3 region: CASSLVAVSGEQYF. CDR3 DNA sequence: TGTGCCAGCAGCTTAGTCGCAGTTTCGGGAGAGCAGTACTTC.

This clone occurred once. The rearrangement links TRBV6-5 to TRBJ2-5; tentatively, D is TRBD1 (5 bases). CDR3 length: 15 amino acids. The V gene's germline CDR1 is MNHEY and CDR2 SVGAGI. Trimming shortened V by 0 bases and J by 1 base, and 9 bases separated the two germline ends. In DNA form, the CDR3 reads TGTGCCAGCAGTTACTCCGGCAGGGCCCAAGAGACCCAGTACTTC. Amino acids: CASSYSGRAQETQYF.

The chain is built from TRBV25-1 and TRBJ2-1, with 8 bases identical to TRBD1. Germline trimming cut 5 bases from V and 4 bases from J; bases unmatched to any gene: 1. This CDR3 comprises 13 residues. Germline V lookup: CDR1 MGHDK, CDR2 SYGVNS. The CDR3 protein is CASSRQGYNEQFF. The DNA of the CDR3 is TGTGCCAGCAGTCGACAGGGGTACAATGAGCAGTTCTTC. Drawing the rest from reference TRBV25-1 and TRBJ2-1, the complete variable domain is EADIYQTPRYLVIGTGKKITLECSQTMGHDKMYWYQQDPGMELHLIHYSYGVNSTEKGDLSSESTVSRIRTEHFPLTLESARPSHTSQYLCASSRQGYNEQFFGPGTRLTVL.

The CDR3 protein is CASSFTGQVGPGELFF. CDR3 DNA sequence: TGTGCCAGCAGCTTCACCGGACAGGTGGGGCCCGGGGAGCTGTTTTTT. The chain is built from TRBV7-8 and TRBJ2-2, with TRBD1 identical over 7 bases. From germline, CDR1 is SGHVS and CDR2 FQNEAQ. The CDR3 has 16 amino acids. V lost 3 bases and J lost 6; bases outside the gene matches: 10.

The chain uses TRBV30 and TRBJ2-7, with 12 bases identical to TRBD2. The CDR3 is 17 residues long. V lost 3 bases to trimming and J lost 0 bases; unmatched junction nucleotides: 9. Germline V gene data show CDR1 as GTSNPN and CDR2 as SVGIG (reference sequence). CDR3 in DNA: TGTGCCTGGAGCCCACTAGCGGGAGGTATGAGCTCCTACGAGCAGTACTTC. This encodes CAWSPLAGGMSSYEQYF. Drawing the rest from reference TRBV30 and TRBJ2-7, the complete variable domain is SQTIHQWPATLVQPVGSPLSLECTVEGTSNPNLYWYRQAAGRGLQLLFYSVGIGQISSEVPQNLSASRPQDRQFILSSKKLLLSDSGFYLCAWSPLAGGMSSYEQYFGPGTRLTVT.

The J gene is TRBJ1-2, the V gene TRBV6-5, with no clear D. Trimming removed 5 bases from V and 0 bases from J, with 13 bases in between. The CDR3 length is 15 residues. Per germline, CDR1 MNHEY and CDR2 SVGAGI. The CDR3 sequence is CASSTPGLANYGYTF. DNA of the CDR3: TGTGCCAGCAGTACGCCGGGGTTGGCTAACTATGGCTACACCTTC.

As DNA, the CDR3 is TGCAGCGTTACACCGGGACTAGCGGGATCCCCATTTGTGGGGCAGTACTTC. This gives the protein CSVTPGLAGSPFVGQYF. The genes are TRBV29-1 and TRBJ2-7; 13 bases are a match to TRBD2. Per germline, CDR1 SQVTM and CDR2 ANQGSEA. The ends lost 5 bases at V and 9 bases at J; junction bases unmatched: 19. The CDR3 consists of 17 residues.

This clone was detected only once. The gene calls are TRBV7-2 and TRBJ2-5, with TRBD2 matching over 7 bases. Per the germline V gene, CDR1 is SGHTA and CDR2 is FQGNSA. V was pared by 3 bases and J by 2 bases, with 3 bases of the junction left unmatched. This CDR3 comprises 14 residues. The CDR3 DNA sequence: TGTGCCAGCAGCTTCACAGCGGGGCAAGAGACCCAGTACTTC. Encoded protein: CASSFTAGQETQYF.

The chain joins TRBV18 to TRBJ2-5; 12 nucleotides match TRBD2. Germline V gene lookup returns CDR1 KGHSH and CDR2 LQKENI. The CDR3 runs 17 residues. With 8 bases clipped from V and 1 base from J, the junction kept 11 bases outside the gene matches. CDR3 amino acids: CASPRTSGTSRQETQYF. In nucleotides, the CDR3 is TGTGCCAGCCCTCGGACTAGCGGGACCTCTCGCCAAGAGACCCAGTACTTC.

V gene TRBV27 combines with J gene TRBJ2-3; 9 bases are a match to TRBD2. Per the germline V gene, CDR1 is MNHEY and CDR2 is SMNVEV (reference sequence). V trimming: 3 bases; J trimming: 6 bases; junction bases outside the gene matches: 4. The CDR3 contains 14 residues. CDR3 residues: CASSFSGSGDTQYF. The DNA of the CDR3 is TGTGCCAGCAGTTTTAGCGGGAGCGGCGATACGCAGTATTTT.